This TCR beta chain was obtained from a study of T-cell memory formation after mild COVID-19. Study overall: TCR clusters were mostly confined to one donor each. Findings of the study overall: CD4+ contracting clones lay mainly in CM and EM, CD8+ ones in EMRA. Clones contracting across day 15 to 85 had a balanced CD4/CD8 profile; later expanding clones leaned CD4+.

MiXCR, applied by TCRdb to the 5' RACE reads, yields one record per CDR3 protein. The sample has about 38,000 distinct CDR3 sequences, approximately 10% seen once. Of note for this clonotype: No antigen is known for it.

The sequence came from a man between 18 and 29 years old who had mild COVID-19 (a few samples of this study predate the infection). Cell type and time point are not known. The source material was PBMCs or a T cell subset sorted from them (not recorded which).

Here the CDR3 DNA reads TGTGCCAGCAGCTTATTCTACTCCTACGAGCAGTACTTC. Residues: CASSLFYSYEQYF. This chain links TRBV7-6 with TRBJ2-7; no clear D gene. The germline CDR1 and CDR2 sequences are SGHVS and FNYEAQ. The CDR3 length is 13 residues. Trimming removed 2 bases at V and 0 bases at J, with 5 bases between.